This T cell receptor (beta chain) was retrieved from a study of response to subunit inactivated influenza vaccine. Study observations and caveats: Each seasonal influenza vaccination, the authors suggested, recruits few new T cells.

V lost 2 bases and J 10 bases, leaving 6 bases between the germline ends. Germline-derived CDR1 and CDR2 are DFQATT and SNEGSKA (reference sequence). CDR3 size: 11 residues. A few counts support this clonotype. Its specificity is unknown. TCRdb processed the RT-PCR reads anew with MiXCR; each CDR3 protein has one entry. The profile shows about 580,000 distinct CDR3 sequences, 14% of them singletons. The sample consisted of PBMCs from blood, taken roughly 12 days after vaccination. The chain has TRBV20-1 and TRBJ1-6, with no clear D. The TCR was taken from a man in his fifties or sixties who received an inactivated influenza vaccine. DNA of the CDR3: TGCAGTGCTAGATCTCTCTCACCCCTCCACTTT. This encodes CSARSLSPLHF.